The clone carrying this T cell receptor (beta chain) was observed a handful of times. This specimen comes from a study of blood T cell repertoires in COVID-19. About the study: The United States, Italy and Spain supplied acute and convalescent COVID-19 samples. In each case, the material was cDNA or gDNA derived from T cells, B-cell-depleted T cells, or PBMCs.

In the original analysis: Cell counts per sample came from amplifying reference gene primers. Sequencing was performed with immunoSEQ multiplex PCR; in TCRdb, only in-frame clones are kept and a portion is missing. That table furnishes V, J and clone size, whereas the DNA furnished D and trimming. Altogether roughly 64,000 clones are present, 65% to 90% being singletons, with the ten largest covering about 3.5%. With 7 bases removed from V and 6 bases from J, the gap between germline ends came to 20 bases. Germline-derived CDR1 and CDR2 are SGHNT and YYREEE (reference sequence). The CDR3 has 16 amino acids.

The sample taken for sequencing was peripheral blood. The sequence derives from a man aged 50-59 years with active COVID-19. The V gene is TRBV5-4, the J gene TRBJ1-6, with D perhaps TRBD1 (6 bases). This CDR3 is CASSLAGASANSPLHF. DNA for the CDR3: TGTGCCAGCTCCCTGGCGGGGGCTTCAGCTAATTCACCCCTCCACTTT.